A single sample is the source of the 23 T cell receptor beta chains below, sequenced in a study of technical replicates of blood from a few donors. Method: immunoSEQ multiplex PCR; TCRdb's copy keeps in-frame clones and lacks some. The data contain about 79,000 clones, 75% to 95% of them seen just once; the ten biggest clones take up about 0.4%. Sequencing was performed on T cells isolated from PBMCs. The receptors stem from a human donor in good health. Some clones in this sample may be carry-over from other donors' samples.

The chain links TRBV5-4 to TRBJ2-3, with TRBD2 matching 7 bases. CDR3 size: 12 residues. The germline V gene encodes CDR1 SGHNT and CDR2 YYREEE (reference sequence). J gave up 12 bases and V 1 base, and 5 bases lay outside the gene matches. CDR3 amino acids: CASSLPAGSQYF. The CDR3 bases are TGTGCCAGCAGCTTGCCAGCGGGATCCCAGTATTTT.

The DNA of the CDR3 is TGTGCCTGGAGTGTACAGCGGGAGTTAATTGAGCAGTTCTTC. Its translation: CAWSVQRELIEQFF. The rearrangement joins TRBV30 to TRBJ2-1; TRBD2 aligns across 8 bases. Trimming removed 0 bases from V and 9 bases from J; junction bases left unmatched: 7. The germline gives CDR1 GTSNPN, CDR2 SVGIG (reference sequence). The CDR3 has 14 residues.

The chain employs TRBV11-2 and TRBJ2-7, with 9 nucleotides matching TRBD2. Germline loops: CDR1 SGHAT, CDR2 FQNNGV. V lost 5 bases to trimming and J lost 7 bases; unmatched junction nucleotides: 12. The CDR3 sequence is 15 residues long. Here the CDR3 DNA reads TGTGCCAGCAGCCAAGATGGGACTAGCCTAGGTGAGCAGTACTTC. The encoded protein is CASSQDGTSLGEQYF.

The rearrangement links TRBV30 to TRBJ2-2; TRBD2 agrees at 7 bases. Germline CDR1 GTSNPN, CDR2 SVGIG (reference sequence). V shed 8 bases, J shed 6 bases, and the junction held 9 bases outside the gene matches. The CDR3 is 13 amino acids. The CDR3 sequence: CAGGVTWAGELFF. CDR3 DNA sequence: TGTGCCGGGGGGGTGACTTGGGCCGGGGAGCTGTTTTTT.

The genes are TRBV27 and TRBJ2-1, with 8 bases aligning to TRBD2. CDR3 length: 16 residues. From germline, CDR1 is MNHEY and CDR2 SMNVEV (reference sequence). The junction had 6 bases not matched to a gene; V was cut back by 5 bases and J by 0 bases. The CDR3 DNA reads TGTGCCAGCAGTGGCCGAAGCGGGAGCTCCTACAATGAGCAGTTCTTC. Amino acid sequence: CASSGRSGSSYNEQFF.

The rearrangement joins TRBV9 to TRBJ1-4; TRBD1 agrees at 9 bases. The V and J ends lost 0 bases and 8 bases, in that order; junction bases with no gene match: 5. The germline CDR1 and CDR2 sequences are SGDLS and YYNGEE. This CDR3 comprises 15 residues. This CDR3 reads CASSVGGTGNEKLFF. The CDR3 nucleotides read TGTGCCAGCAGCGTAGGGGGGACAGGGAACGAAAAACTGTTTTTT.

The chain recombines TRBV28 with TRBJ2-5; 9 bases match TRBD2. The V segment lost 5 bases and the J segment 5 bases; nucleotides outside the gene matches: 9. The length of the CDR3 is 15 residues. Germline V CDR1 and CDR2: MDHEN, SYDVKM. The CDR3 coding sequence is TGTGCCAGCAGTAGTAGCGGGAGTTATGCGGAGACCCAGTACTTC. This encodes CASSSSGSYAETQYF.

The J gene is TRBJ2-7, the V gene TRBV4-1, with 9 nucleotides matching TRBD2. The germline CDR1 and CDR2 sequences are MGHRA and YSYEKL. The CDR3 has 16 amino acids. V lost 1 base, J lost 3 bases, and 7 bases stayed unmatched. The CDR3 nucleotides read TGCGCCAGCAGCCAAGGTCCGATGACTAGCGGCTACGAGCAGTACTTC. Its protein is CASSQGPMTSGYEQYF.

V and J are TRBV6-6 and TRBJ1-4; D ambiguous. V dropped 6 bases and J dropped 0 bases, with 5 bases sitting between them. CDR3 length: 13 residues. Germline V gene data show CDR1 as MNHNY and CDR2 as SVGAGI (reference sequence). CDR3 DNA sequence: TGTGCCAGCAGGTCCGCAACTAATGAAAAACTGTTTTTT. Encoded protein: CASRSATNEKLFF.

The chain recombines TRBV4-2 with TRBJ2-3; 7 positions match TRBD1. After removal of 2 bases from V and 6 bases from J, the junction contained 2 bases not matched to a gene. CDR3 length: 13 residues. Germline values: CDR1 LGHNA, CDR2 YNFKEQ. The chain's CDR3 is CASSQTGADTQYF. The CDR3 DNA follows: TGTGCCAGCAGCCAAACAGGGGCGGATACGCAGTATTTT.

The chain couples TRBV5-4 to TRBJ2-7; a possible D gene is TRBD2 (6 bases). Germline lookup yields CDR1 SGHNT and CDR2 YYREEE (reference sequence). V was cut by 0 bases and J by 0 bases, with 16 bases left in between. The CDR3 runs 17 residues. The CDR3 DNA sequence: TGTGCCAGCAGCTTGGATGTTAGCGGCTTTAGCTCCTACGAGCAGTACTTC. It translates to CASSLDVSGFSSYEQYF. The whole variable domain, filled in from reference TRBV5-4 and TRBJ2-7, reads ETGVTQSPTHLIKTRGQQVTLRCSSQSGHNTVSWYQQALGQGPQFIFQYYREEENGRGNFPPRFSGLQFPNYSSELNVNALELDDSALYLCASSLDVSGFSSYEQYFGPGTRLTVT.

The chain is built from TRBV30 and TRBJ1-4, with TRBD1 as a possible D gene (5 bases). CDR3 size: 14 residues. The V gene's germline CDR1 is GTSNPN and CDR2 SVGIG (reference sequence). Trimming removed 0 bases at V and 5 bases at J, with 10 bases between. The CDR3, as DNA: TGTGCCTGGAGTGTTTGGGGGGAAAATGAAAAACTGTTTTTT. Protein product: CAWSVWGENEKLFF.

The CDR3 DNA sequence: TGTGCCAGCAGGGAACTAGCGGGAAACCCCTACGAGCAGTACTTC. Its translation is CASRELAGNPYEQYF. The chain links TRBV6-5 to TRBJ2-7; 10 bases align to TRBD2. V lost 6 bases, J lost 2 bases, and 7 bases stayed unmatched. CDR3 size: 15 residues. Germline CDR1 reads MNHEY; CDR2 reads SVGAGI.

The chain combines TRBV21-1 with TRBJ2-7; the tabulated D call, TRBD1, remains unverified against the DNA. TRBV21-1 is a pseudogene segment. This CDR3 has 15 amino acids. The CDR3 loop is CASSATGTVPPEQYF. CDR3 nucleotides: TGTGCCAGCAGCGCCACCGGGACAGTTCCTCCCGAGCAGTACTTC.

This clone was picked up one time. The rearrangement uses TRBV7-9 and TRBJ1-2, with 7 bases identical to TRBD1. This CDR3 has 13 amino acids. Looked up from germline, CDR1 is SEHNR and CDR2 is FQNEAQ (reference sequence). J lost 8 bases, V lost 5 bases, and 8 bases had no gene match. The CDR3 DNA follows: TGTGCCAGCAGCCAAAAAGAGGGGGCCGGCTACACCTTC. As protein: CASSQKEGAGYTF.

The chain has TRBV15 and TRBJ2-1; no clear D. The CDR3 has 15 residues. Germline assignment: CDR1 LNHNV and CDR2 YYDKDF (reference sequence). V lost 1 base and J lost 9, with 16 bases in between. CDR3 bases: TGTGCCACCAGCAGAGCGATAACTGGGCTTAGTGAGCAGTTCTTC. Residues: CATSRAITGLSEQFF.

V and J are TRBV4-1 and TRBJ2-7; D call uncertain. Trimming pared 4 bases from V and 4 bases from J, leaving 11 bases between. The CDR3 has 13 amino acids. Germline V lookup: CDR1 MGHRA, CDR2 YSYEKL. The CDR3 sequence: CASSPRSYYEQYF. The CDR3 nucleotides read TGCGCCAGCAGCCCCCGTTCGTATTACGAGCAGTACTTC.

A single count supports this clone. The V gene is TRBV28, the J gene TRBJ2-3; 10 bases are a match to TRBD1. V lost 6 bases and J lost 1; bases outside the gene matches: 1. The V gene's germline CDR1 is MDHEN and CDR2 SYDVKM. The CDR3 consists of 14 residues. This CDR3 is CASRGTGGTDTQYF. In nucleotides, the CDR3 is TGTGCCAGCAGAGGGACAGGGGGCACAGATACGCAGTATTTT.

The CDR3 spells CACYRDIYEQYF. The CDR3 DNA reads TGTGCCTGCTACAGGGATATCTACGAGCAGTACTTC. The chain has TRBV30 and TRBJ2-7, with D maybe TRBD1 (6 bases). In germline, CDR1 is GTSNPN, CDR2 SVGIG (reference sequence). V was clipped by 6 bases and J by 3 bases, with 12 bases between them. The CDR3 has 12 amino acids.

The V and J genes are TRBV6-6 and TRBJ2-2; D is uncertain. Trimming removed 6 bases from V and 2 bases from J, with 4 bases in between. Germline CDR1 and CDR2: MNHNY and SVGAGI (reference sequence). The CDR3 has 12 amino acids. The CDR3 DNA is TGTGCCAGCAGCACAAACACCGGGGAGCTGTTTTTT. This codes for CASSTNTGELFF.

The chain joins TRBV2 to TRBJ1-4; 9 bases are a match to TRBD1. Germline CDR1 is SNHLY and CDR2 is FYNNEI. V shed 8 bases and J 4 bases; nucleotides not matched to a gene: 5. The CDR3 runs 14 residues. The DNA of the CDR3 is TGTGCCAGCCGGCCGGGACAGGGTAATGAAAAACTGTTTTTT. Amino acids: CASRPGQGNEKLFF.

This clone was recorded only once. CDR3 bases: TGTGCCAGCAGCCCCCGGGAGGGCGAAGGCTACACCTTC. Protein sequence: CASSPREGEGYTF. The V gene is TRBV7-6, the J gene TRBJ1-2; D is unresolved. Trimming took 5 bases from V and 8 from J, leaving 15 bases between them. Germline CDR1 and CDR2: SGHVS and FNYEAQ. The CDR3 extends over 13 amino acids.

The chain employs TRBV13 and TRBJ2-7; TRBD1 matches at 9 bases. This CDR3 has 13 amino acids. The J segment lost 7 bases and the V segment lost 5 bases, leaving 6 bases of the junction unmatched. The germline V gene encodes CDR1 PRHDT and CDR2 FYEKMQ (reference sequence). CDR3 nucleotide sequence: TGTGCCAGCAGCCTGGGACAGGGATGGGAGCAGTACTTC. Protein: CASSLGQGWEQYF.